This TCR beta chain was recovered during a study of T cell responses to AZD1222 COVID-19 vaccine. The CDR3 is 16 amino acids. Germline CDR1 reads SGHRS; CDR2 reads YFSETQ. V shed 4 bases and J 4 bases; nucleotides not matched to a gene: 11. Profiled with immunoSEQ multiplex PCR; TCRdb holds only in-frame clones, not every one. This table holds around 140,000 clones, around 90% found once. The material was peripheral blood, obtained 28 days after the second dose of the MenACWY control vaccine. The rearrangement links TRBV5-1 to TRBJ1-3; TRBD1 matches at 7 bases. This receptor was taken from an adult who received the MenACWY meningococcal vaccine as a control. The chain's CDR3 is CASSPTVGTVGNTIYF. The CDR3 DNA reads TGCGCCAGCAGCCCCACTGTAGGGACAGTCGGAAACACCATATATTTT.